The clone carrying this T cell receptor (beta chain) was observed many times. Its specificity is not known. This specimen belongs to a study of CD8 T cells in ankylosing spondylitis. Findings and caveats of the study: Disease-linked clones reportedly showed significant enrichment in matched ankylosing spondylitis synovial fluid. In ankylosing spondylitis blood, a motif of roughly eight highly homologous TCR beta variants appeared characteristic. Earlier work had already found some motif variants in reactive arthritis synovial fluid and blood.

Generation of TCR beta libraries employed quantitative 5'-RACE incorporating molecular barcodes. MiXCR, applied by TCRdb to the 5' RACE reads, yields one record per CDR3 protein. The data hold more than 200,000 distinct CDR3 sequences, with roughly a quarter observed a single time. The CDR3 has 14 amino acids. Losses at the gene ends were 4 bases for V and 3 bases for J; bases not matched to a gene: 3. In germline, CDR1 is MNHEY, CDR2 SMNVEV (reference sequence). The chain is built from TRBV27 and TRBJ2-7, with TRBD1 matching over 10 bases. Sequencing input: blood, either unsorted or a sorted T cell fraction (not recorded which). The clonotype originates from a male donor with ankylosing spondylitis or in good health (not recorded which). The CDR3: CASSWRDRGYEQYF. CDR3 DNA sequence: TGTGCCAGCAGTTGGAGGGACAGGGGCTACGAGCAGTACTTC.